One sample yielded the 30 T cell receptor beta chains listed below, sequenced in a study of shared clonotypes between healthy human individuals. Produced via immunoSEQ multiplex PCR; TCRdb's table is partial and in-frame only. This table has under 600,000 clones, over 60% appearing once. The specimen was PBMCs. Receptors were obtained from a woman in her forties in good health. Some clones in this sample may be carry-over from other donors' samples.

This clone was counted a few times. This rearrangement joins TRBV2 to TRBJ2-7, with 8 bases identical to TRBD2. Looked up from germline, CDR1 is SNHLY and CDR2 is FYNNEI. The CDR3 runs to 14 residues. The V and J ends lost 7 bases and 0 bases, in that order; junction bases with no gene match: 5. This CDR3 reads CASTRSGSSYEQYF. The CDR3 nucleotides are TGTGCCAGCACCAGAAGCGGGAGCTCCTACGAGCAGTACTTC.

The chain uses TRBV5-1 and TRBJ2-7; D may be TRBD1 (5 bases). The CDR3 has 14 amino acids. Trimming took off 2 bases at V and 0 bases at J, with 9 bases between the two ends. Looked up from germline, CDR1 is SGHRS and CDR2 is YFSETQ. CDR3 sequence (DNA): TGCGCCAGCAGCTTTCTGGACAACTCCTACGAGCAGTACTTC. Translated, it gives CASSFLDNSYEQYF.

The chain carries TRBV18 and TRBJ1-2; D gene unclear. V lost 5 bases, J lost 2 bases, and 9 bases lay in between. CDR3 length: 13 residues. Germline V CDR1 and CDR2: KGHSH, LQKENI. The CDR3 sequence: CASSGGSNYGYTF. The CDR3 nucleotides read TGTGCCAGCTCAGGAGGGTCCAACTATGGCTACACCTTC.

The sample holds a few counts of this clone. The CDR3 sequence is CASSLAGGAPYEQYF. The CDR3 DNA reads as TGCGCCAGCAGTCTAGCGGGAGGTGCCCCCTACGAGCAGTACTTC. V and J are TRBV5-1 and TRBJ2-7; TRBD2 matches 11 bases. This CDR3 has 15 amino acids. The V and J ends lost 5 bases and 2 bases, in that order; junction bases with no gene match: 6. Germline values: CDR1 SGHRS, CDR2 YFSETQ.

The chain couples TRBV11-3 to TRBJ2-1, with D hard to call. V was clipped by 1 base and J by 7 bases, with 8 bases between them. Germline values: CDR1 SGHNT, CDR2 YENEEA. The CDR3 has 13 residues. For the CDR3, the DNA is TGTGCCAGCAGCTTAGCTTGGGGTAATGAGCAGTTCTTC. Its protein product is CASSLAWGNEQFF.

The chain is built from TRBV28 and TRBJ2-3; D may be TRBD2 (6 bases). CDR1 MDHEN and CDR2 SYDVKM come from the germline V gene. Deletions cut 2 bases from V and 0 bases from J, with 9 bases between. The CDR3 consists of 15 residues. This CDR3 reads CASSLAGSSTDTQYF. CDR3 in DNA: TGTGCCAGCAGTTTAGCGGGGTCTAGCACAGATACGCAGTATTTT.

The CDR3 sequence is CASSPAWRNTEAFF. CDR3 coding DNA: TGTGCCAGCAGCCCTGCCTGGCGGAACACTGAAGCTTTCTTT. The V call is TRBV5-6, the J call TRBJ1-1; no clear D. The CDR3 runs 14 residues. The germline V gene encodes CDR1 SGHDT and CDR2 YYEEEE. The ends were cut back, 4 bases at V and 1 base at J, with 11 bases in the middle.

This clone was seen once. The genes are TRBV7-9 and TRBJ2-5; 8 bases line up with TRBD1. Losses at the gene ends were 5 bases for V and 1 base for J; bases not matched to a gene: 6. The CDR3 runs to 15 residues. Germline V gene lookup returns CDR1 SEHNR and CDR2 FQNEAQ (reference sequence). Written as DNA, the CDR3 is TGTGCCAGCAGCCAAGGACAGGGTGCCCAAGAGACCCAGTACTTC. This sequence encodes CASSQGQGAQETQYF.

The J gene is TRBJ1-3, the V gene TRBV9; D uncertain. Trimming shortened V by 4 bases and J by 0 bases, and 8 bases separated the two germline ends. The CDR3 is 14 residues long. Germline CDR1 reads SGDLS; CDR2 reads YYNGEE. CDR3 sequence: CASSPQRSGNTIYF. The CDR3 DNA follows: TGTGCCAGCAGCCCCCAACGCTCTGGAAACACCATATATTTT.

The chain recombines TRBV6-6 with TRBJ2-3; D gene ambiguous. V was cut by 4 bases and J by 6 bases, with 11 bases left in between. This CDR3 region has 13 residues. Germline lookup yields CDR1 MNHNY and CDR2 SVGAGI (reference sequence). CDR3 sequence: CASSSNVVDTQYF. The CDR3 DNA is TGTGCCAGCAGTTCCAATGTTGTGGATACGCAGTATTTT.

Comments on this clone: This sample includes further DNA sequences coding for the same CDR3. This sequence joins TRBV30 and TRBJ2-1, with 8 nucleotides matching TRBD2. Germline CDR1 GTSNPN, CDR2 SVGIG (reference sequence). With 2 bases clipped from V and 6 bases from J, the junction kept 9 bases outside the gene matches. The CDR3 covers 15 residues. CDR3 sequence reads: CAWSIAGGPFNEQFF. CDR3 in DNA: TGTGCCTGGAGTATTGCGGGAGGACCCTTCAATGAGCAGTTCTTC.

CDR3 residues: CASSIGSLYEQYF. In nucleotides, the CDR3 is TGTGCCAGTAGTATAGGTTCCCTATACGAGCAGTACTTC. This chain links TRBV19 with TRBJ2-7; D unclear. The CDR3 runs 13 residues. Germline CDR1 is LNHDA and CDR2 is SQIVND (reference sequence). Trimming removed 1 base at V and 4 bases at J, with 8 bases between.

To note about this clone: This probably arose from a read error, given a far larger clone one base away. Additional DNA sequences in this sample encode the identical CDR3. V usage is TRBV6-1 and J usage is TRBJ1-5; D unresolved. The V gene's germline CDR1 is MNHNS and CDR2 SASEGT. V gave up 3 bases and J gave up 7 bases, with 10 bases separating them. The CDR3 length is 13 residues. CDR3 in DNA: TGTGCCAGCAGTGAGGAGAGTAAGCAGCCCCAGCATTTT. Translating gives CASSEESKQPQHF.

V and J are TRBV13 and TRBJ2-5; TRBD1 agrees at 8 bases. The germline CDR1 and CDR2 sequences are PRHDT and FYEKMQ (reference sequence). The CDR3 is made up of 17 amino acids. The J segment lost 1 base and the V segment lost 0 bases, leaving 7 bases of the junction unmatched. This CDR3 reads CASSLGPGQVLQETQYF. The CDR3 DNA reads TGTGCCAGCAGCTTAGGACCGGGACAGGTACTCCAAGAGACCCAGTACTTC. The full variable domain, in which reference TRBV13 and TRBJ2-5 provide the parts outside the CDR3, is AAGVIQSPRHLIKEKRETATLKCYPIPRHDTVYWYQQGPGQDPQFLISFYEKMQSDKGSIPDRFSAQQFSDYHSELNMSSLELGDSALYFCASSLGPGQVLQETQYFGPGTRLLVL.

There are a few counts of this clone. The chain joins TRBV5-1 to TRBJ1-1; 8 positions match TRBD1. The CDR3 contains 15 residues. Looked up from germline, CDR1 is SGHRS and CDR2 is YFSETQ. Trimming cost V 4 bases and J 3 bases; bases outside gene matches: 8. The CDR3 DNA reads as TGCGCCAGCAGCCCAACCGGGACAGGAGACACTGAAGCTTTCTTT. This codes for CASSPTGTGDTEAFF. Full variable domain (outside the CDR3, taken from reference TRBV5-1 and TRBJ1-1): KAGVTQTPRYLIKTRGQQVTLSCSPISGHRSVSWYQQTPGQGLQFLFEYFSETQRNKGNFPGRFSGRQFSNSRSEMNVSTLELGDSALYLCASSPTGTGDTEAFFGQGTRLTVV.

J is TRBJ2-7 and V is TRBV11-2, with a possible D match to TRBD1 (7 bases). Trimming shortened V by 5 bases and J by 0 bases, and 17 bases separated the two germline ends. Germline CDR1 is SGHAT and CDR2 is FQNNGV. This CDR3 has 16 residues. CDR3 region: CASSRSGGTVSYEQYF. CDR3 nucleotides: TGTGCCAGCAGCCGCAGCGGCGGGACAGTCTCCTACGAGCAGTACTTC.

CDR3 in DNA: TGTGCCAGCAGTTTAGAACCCGCTAGCGCCTACGAGCAGTACTTC. Translation: CASSLEPASAYEQYF. The chain carries TRBV28 and TRBJ2-7; a possible D gene is TRBD2 (6 bases). This CDR3 is built from 15 residues. The V end was cut by 2 bases, the J end by 2 bases, with 13 bases between. The germline gives CDR1 MDHEN, CDR2 SYDVKM.

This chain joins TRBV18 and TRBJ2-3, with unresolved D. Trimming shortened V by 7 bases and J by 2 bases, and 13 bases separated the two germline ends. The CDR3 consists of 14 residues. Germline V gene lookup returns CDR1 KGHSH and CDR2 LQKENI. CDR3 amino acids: CASCPSTNTDTQYF. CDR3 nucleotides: TGTGCCAGCTGCCCCAGCACTAACACAGATACGCAGTATTTT.

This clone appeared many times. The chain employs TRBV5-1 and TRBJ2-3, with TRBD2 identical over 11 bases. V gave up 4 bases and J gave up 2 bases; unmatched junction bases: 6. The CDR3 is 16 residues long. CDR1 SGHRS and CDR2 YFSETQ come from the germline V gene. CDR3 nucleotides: TGCGCCAGCAGCAGCGGGACTAGCGGTCTCACAGATACGCAGTATTTT. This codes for CASSSGTSGLTDTQYF.

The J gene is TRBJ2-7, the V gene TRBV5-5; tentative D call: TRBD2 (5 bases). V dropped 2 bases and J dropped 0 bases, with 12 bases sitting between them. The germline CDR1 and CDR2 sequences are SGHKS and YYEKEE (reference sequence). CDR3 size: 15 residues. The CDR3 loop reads CASSFQTGSSYEQYF. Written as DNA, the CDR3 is TGTGCCAGCAGCTTTCAGACGGGAAGCTCCTACGAGCAGTACTTC.

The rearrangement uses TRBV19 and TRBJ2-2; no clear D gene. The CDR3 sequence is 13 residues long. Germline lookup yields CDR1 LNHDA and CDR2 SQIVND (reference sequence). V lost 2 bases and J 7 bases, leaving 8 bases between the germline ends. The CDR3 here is CASSIRVNGELFF. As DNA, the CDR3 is TGTGCCAGTAGTATAAGGGTCAACGGGGAGCTGTTTTTT.

CDR3 loop: CASSFRGLTDTQYF. DNA of the CDR3: TGTGCCAGCAGCTTTAGGGGGCTAACAGATACGCAGTATTTT. V and J are TRBV7-6 and TRBJ2-3; 7 bases map to TRBD1. This CDR3 spans 14 amino acids. The ends lost 3 bases at V and 3 bases at J; junction bases unmatched: 3. Germline CDR1 and CDR2: SGHVS and FNYEAQ.

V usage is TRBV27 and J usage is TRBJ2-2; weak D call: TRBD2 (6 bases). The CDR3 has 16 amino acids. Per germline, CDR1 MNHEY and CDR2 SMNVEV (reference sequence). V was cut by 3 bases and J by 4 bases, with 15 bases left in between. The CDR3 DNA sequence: TGTGCCAGCAGTTTCCTTAGGGCGGGGAGCACCGGGGAGCTGTTTTTT. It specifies CASSFLRAGSTGELFF.

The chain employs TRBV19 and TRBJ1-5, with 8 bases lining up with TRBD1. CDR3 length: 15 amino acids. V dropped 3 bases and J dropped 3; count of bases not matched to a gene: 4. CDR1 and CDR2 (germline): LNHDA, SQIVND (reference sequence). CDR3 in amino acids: CASSITDRDNQPQHF. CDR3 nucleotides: TGTGCCAGTAGTATCACGGACAGGGACAATCAGCCCCAGCATTTT.

The CDR3 here is CASSDQLRVTQYF. The CDR3 DNA is TGTGCCAGCAGTGACCAACTCAGGGTTACGCAGTATTTT. V is TRBV2 and J is TRBJ2-3, with D possibly being TRBD1 (5 bases). This CDR3 spans 13 amino acids. V lost 3 bases to trimming and J lost 8 bases, with 12 bases between them. CDR1 SNHLY and CDR2 FYNNEI come from the germline V gene. The whole variable domain, filled in from reference TRBV2 and TRBJ2-3, reads EPEVTQTPSHQVTQMGQEVILRCVPISNHLYFYWYRQILGQKVEFLVSFYNNEISEKSEIFDDQFSVERPDGSNFTLKIRSTKLEDSAMYFCASSDQLRVTQYFGPGTRLTVL.

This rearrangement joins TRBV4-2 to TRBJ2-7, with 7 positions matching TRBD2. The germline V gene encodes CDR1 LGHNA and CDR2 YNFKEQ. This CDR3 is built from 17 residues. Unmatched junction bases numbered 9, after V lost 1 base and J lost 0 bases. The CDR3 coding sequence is TGTGCCAGCAGCCAAGCCCCTAGCGGCCTCAGCTCCTACGAGCAGTACTTC. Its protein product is CASSQAPSGLSSYEQYF.

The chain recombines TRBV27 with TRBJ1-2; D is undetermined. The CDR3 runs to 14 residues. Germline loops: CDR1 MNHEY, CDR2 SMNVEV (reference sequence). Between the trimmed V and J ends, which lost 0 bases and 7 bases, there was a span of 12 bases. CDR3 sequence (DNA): TGTGCCAGCAGTTTATCGTGGCGGCGGGTTGGCTACACCTTC. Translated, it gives CASSLSWRRVGYTF.

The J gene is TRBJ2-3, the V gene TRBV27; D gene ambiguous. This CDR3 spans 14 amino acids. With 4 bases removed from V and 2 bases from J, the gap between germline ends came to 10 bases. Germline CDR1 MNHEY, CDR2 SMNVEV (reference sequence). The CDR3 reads CASSYQRYTDTQYF. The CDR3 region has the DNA TGTGCCAGCAGTTACCAGCGTTACACAGATACGCAGTATTTT.

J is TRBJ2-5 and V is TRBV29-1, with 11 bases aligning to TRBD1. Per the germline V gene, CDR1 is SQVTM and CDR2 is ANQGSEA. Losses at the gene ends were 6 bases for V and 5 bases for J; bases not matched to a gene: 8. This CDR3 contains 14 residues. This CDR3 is CSVRTGGALETQYF. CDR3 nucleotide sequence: TGCAGCGTACGGACAGGGGGCGCCTTGGAGACCCAGTACTTC.

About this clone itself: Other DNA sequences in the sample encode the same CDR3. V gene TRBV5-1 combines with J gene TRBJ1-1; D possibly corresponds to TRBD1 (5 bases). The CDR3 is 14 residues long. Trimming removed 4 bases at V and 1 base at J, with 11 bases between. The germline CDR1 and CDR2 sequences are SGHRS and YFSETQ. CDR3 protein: CASSPGTGNTEAFF. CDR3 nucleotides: TGCGCCAGCAGCCCCGGGACGGGGAACACTGAAGCTTTCTTT. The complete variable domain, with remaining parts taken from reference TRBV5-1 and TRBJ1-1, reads KAGVTQTPRYLIKTRGQQVTLSCSPISGHRSVSWYQQTPGQGLQFLFEYFSETQRNKGNFPGRFSGRQFSNSRSEMNVSTLELGDSALYLCASSPGTGNTEAFFGQGTRLTVV.